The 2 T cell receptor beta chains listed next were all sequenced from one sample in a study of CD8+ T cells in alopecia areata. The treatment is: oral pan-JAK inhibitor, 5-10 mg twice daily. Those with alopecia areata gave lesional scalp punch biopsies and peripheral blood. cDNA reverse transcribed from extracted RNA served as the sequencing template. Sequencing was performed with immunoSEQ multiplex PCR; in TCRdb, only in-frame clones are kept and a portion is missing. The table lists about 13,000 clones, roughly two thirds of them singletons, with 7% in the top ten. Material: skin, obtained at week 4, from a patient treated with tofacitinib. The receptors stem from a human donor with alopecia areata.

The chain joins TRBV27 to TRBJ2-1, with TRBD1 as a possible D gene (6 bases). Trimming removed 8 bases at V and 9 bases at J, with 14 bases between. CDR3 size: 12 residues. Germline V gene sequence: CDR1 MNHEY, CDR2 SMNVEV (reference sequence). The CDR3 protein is CASALPRGEQFF. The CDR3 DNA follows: TGTGCCAGCGCTCTACCCAGGGGTGAGCAGTTCTTC.

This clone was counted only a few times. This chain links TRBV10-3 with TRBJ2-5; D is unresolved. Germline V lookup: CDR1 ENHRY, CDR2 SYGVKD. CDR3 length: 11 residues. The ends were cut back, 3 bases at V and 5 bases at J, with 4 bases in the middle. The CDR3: CAISEMETQYF. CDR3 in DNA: TGTGCCATCAGTGAAATGGAGACCCAGTACTTC.